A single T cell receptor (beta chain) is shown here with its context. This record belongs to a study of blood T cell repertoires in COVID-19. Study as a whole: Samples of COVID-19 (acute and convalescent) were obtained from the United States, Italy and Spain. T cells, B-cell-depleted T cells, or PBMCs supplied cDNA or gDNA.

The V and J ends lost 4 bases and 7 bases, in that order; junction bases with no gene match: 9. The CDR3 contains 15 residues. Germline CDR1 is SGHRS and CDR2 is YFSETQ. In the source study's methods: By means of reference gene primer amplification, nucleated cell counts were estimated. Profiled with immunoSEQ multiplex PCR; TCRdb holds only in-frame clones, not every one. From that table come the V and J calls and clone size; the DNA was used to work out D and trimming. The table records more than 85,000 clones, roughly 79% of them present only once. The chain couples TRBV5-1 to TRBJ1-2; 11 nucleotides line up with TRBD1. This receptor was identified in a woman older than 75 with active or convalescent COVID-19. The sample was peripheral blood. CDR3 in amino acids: CASSTDRGHFGGYTF. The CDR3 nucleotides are TGCGCCAGCAGCACGGACAGGGGGCATTTTGGTGGCTACACCTTC.